Below are 8 T cell receptor beta chains sequenced from a single sample in a study of regulatory T cells in long-lasting Graves disease. This sample's time point: newly diagnosed GD, antithyroid drugs for less than 3 months. PBMCs provided the RNA from which the TCR library was made. CDR3-region Arm-PCR and iRepertoire HTBI primers produced the TCR beta libraries. Using its own MiXCR run on the multiplex PCR reads, TCRdb lists one record per CDR3 protein. The table shows a few hundred thousand distinct CDR3 sequences, with about 11% occurring only once. In addition, the sample was reused for a study of T cells in Graves' hyperthyroidism and ophthalmopathy.

The source material was peripheral blood mononuclear cells (PBMCs), sampled at new diagnosis, from a patient treated with antithyroid drugs. The receptors stem from a woman between 18 and 29 years old with Graves disease.

This clonotype was seen at least ten times. V and J are TRBV20-1 and TRBJ1-1; TRBD1 matches 7 bases. J lost 4 bases, V lost 5 bases, and 10 bases had no gene match. CDR1 is DFQATT, CDR2 SNEGSKA, per germline (reference sequence). This CDR3 region has 14 residues. CDR3 bases: TGCAGTGCTGGAGCAGGGGGTCTGGGCACTGAAGCTTTCTTT. Translation gives CSAGAGGLGTEAFF.

The chain has TRBV5-1 and TRBJ2-5; D not resolved. The J call may be wrong; the DNA end is better matched by TRBJ2-1. CDR1 is SGHRS and CDR2 is YFSETQ in the germline V gene. CDR3 length: 12 residues. The CDR3 region is CASSLSQETQFF. DNA for the CDR3: TGCGCCAGCAGCTTGAGTCAAGAGACCCAGTTCTTC.

This clonotype appeared many times. V gene TRBV7-2 combines with J gene TRBJ1-6, with TRBD1 as a possible D gene (5 bases). Trimming cost V 5 bases and J 7 bases, with 15 bases left between them. From germline, CDR1 is SGHTA and CDR2 FQGNSA. The CDR3 consists of 15 residues. The CDR3 sequence: CASSQGREMNSPLHF. DNA of the CDR3: TGTGCCAGCAGCCAGGGACGGGAGATGAATTCACCCCTCCACTTT.

The sample holds one count of this clonotype. V usage is TRBV6-9 and J usage is TRBJ1-5; D is perhaps TRBD1 (5 bases). Germline V gives CDR1 MNHGY, CDR2 SVAAGI. This CDR3 region has 15 residues. Trimming shortened V by 3 bases and J by 2 bases, and 11 bases separated the two germline ends. This CDR3 is CASSYGQGGNQPQHF. The CDR3 nucleotides are TGTGCCAGCAGTTACGGGCAGGGCGGCAATCAGCCCCAGCATTTT.

This clonotype was detected many times. This chain uses TRBV20-1 with TRBJ2-5; D is possibly TRBD1 (5 bases). The CDR3 has 14 residues. The germline V gene encodes CDR1 DFQATT and CDR2 SNEGSKA (reference sequence). V was clipped by 3 bases and J by 5 bases, with 16 bases between them. The CDR3 DNA sequence: TGCAGTGCTAGGCATCCCCCAGGGTACGAGACCCAGTACTTC. Translation: CSARHPPGYETQYF.

This clonotype was picked up many times. V gene TRBV2 combines with J gene TRBJ2-1; TRBD1 matches 9 bases. The ends lost 9 bases at V and 6 bases at J; junction bases unmatched: 9. The CDR3 has 14 residues. Germline V gene lookup returns CDR1 SNHLY and CDR2 FYNNEI. The CDR3 loop is CASEQGAVGNEQFF. The DNA of the CDR3 is TGTGCCAGTGAACAGGGGGCGGTGGGCAATGAGCAGTTCTTC.

There are a few counts of this clonotype. This may come from a read error, since a much larger clone is one base off. This chain links TRBV7-9 with TRBJ2-3, with TRBD2 matching 8 bases. Germline V gives CDR1 SEHNR, CDR2 FQNEAQ (reference sequence). The CDR3 extends over 15 amino acids. Germline trimming cut 4 bases from V and 3 bases from J; bases unmatched to any gene: 6. The CDR3 sequence: CASSYGGAETDTQYF. The CDR3 DNA follows: TGTGCCAGCAGCTACGGGGGGGCCGAAACAGATACGCAGTATTTT.

This clonotype was seen a few times. A much bigger clone sits one base away, suggesting this may be a read error. In this CDR3 the conserved last residue, phenylalanine or tryptophan, is missing, so a read error is likely. The CDR3 reads CASSDDPIQAFS. The CDR3 DNA reads as TGTGCCAGCAGCGACGACCCCATCCAAGCTTTCTCT. The chain carries TRBV7-2 and TRBJ1-1; no clear D. The length of the CDR3 is 12 residues. Germline CDR1 SGHTA, CDR2 FQGNSA. V lost 5 bases and J lost 9, with 13 bases in between.